The 9 T cell receptor beta chains listed next were all sequenced from one sample in a study of type 1 regulatory T cells. TCRdb redid the calling of the reads with MiXCR, one entry per CDR3 protein. Here the sample spans 15,000 to 20,000 distinct CDR3 sequences, approximately 10% being singletons. The sequencing input was CD4+ T cells, either the whole sample or a sorted fraction (not recorded which). These receptor sequences come from a human donor in good health.

V is TRBV7-6 and J is TRBJ2-3, with a weak D call TRBD2 (6 bases). CDR1 and CDR2 (germline): SGHVS, FNYEAQ. CDR3 length: 16 residues. V lost 5 bases to trimming and J lost 2 bases, with 17 bases between them. This chain's CDR3 is CASSPRAGGITDTQYF. The CDR3 DNA reads TGTGCCAGCAGCCCAAGGGCCGGGGGTATCACAGATACGCAGTATTTT.

This clonotype came up a few times. The chain is built from TRBV29-1 and TRBJ2-1, with D perhaps matching TRBD1 (6 bases). V shed 8 bases and J shed 6 bases, with 14 bases lying between them. This CDR3 comprises 12 residues. CDR1 and CDR2 (germline): SQVTM, ANQGSEA. CDR3 residues: CSNRDTINEQFF. The CDR3 nucleotides are TGCAGCAACCGGGACACAATCAATGAGCAGTTCTTC.

This clonotype was recorded at least ten times. The chain combines TRBV25-1 with TRBJ2-7, with 9 positions matching TRBD2. The CDR3 sequence is 15 residues long. The V and J ends lost 2 bases and 4 bases, in that order; junction bases with no gene match: 6. CDR1 is MGHDK, CDR2 SYGVNS, per germline. The CDR3 spells CASSEGGSGGYEQYF. The CDR3, as DNA: TGTGCCAGCAGTGAAGGGGGAAGCGGGGGGTACGAGCAGTACTTC.

This clonotype was observed at least ten times. This chain joins TRBV4-2 and TRBJ2-1; D possibly corresponds to TRBD2 (6 bases). V lost 0 bases to trimming and J lost 0 bases, with 9 bases between them. Germline-derived CDR1 and CDR2 are LGHNA and YNFKEQ. There are 16 residues in the CDR3. The CDR3 loop is CASSQEGGNSYNEQFF. Here the CDR3 DNA reads TGTGCCAGCAGCCAAGAGGGGGGAAACTCCTACAATGAGCAGTTCTTC.

This clonotype was seen many times. This chain connects TRBV5-8 to TRBJ2-3, with TRBD2 identical over 16 bases. V lost 5 bases, J lost 2 bases, and 8 bases stayed unmatched. CDR3 length equals 18 residues. Per the germline V gene, CDR1 is SGHTS and CDR2 is YDEGEE. Written as DNA, the CDR3 is TGTGCCAGCAGGCTCGGGACTAGCGGGAGGGCCCCCACAGATACGCAGTATTTT. Amino acids: CASRLGTSGRAPTDTQYF.

The V gene is TRBV7-9, the J gene TRBJ2-7, with 7 nucleotides matching TRBD2. The CDR3 loop spans 17 amino acids. Germline CDR1 is SEHNR and CDR2 is FQNEAQ (reference sequence). J gave up 2 bases and V 1 base, and 11 bases lay outside the gene matches. The CDR3 spells CASSLEFPRGDPYEQYF. CDR3 DNA sequence: TGTGCCAGCAGCTTAGAGTTCCCTCGGGGGGACCCCTACGAGCAGTACTTC.

Judged by abundance, this clonotype is medium-sized. The rearrangement joins TRBV29-1 to TRBJ2-1, with TRBD2 matching 12 bases. From germline, CDR1 is SQVTM and CDR2 ANQGSEA. V gave up 7 bases and J gave up 3 bases; unmatched junction bases: 7. The CDR3 sequence is 15 residues long. The CDR3 region is CSASTSGRFYNEQFF. DNA for the CDR3: TGCAGCGCCTCTACTAGCGGGAGGTTCTACAATGAGCAGTTCTTC.

This clonotype has just a few counts. This chain connects TRBV7-3 to TRBJ2-7; 9 positions match TRBD1. The V gene end was trimmed by 5 bases and the J gene end by 6 bases; junction bases not matched to a gene: 5. The CDR3 is 13 residues long. Germline CDR1 SGHTA, CDR2 FQGTGA. CDR3 amino acids: CASSLLTGGEQYF. DNA of the CDR3: TGTGCCAGCAGCCTTCTGACAGGGGGCGAGCAGTACTTC.

This clonotype showed up many times. The chain couples TRBV27 to TRBJ2-5, with D possibly TRBD2 on 6 matching bases. Germline CDR1 reads MNHEY; CDR2 reads SMNVEV (reference sequence). The CDR3 extends over 14 amino acids. V was cut by 5 bases and J by 5 bases, with 15 bases left in between. This CDR3 is CASSPYDSGETQYF. The DNA for the CDR3 is TGTGCCAGCAGTCCCTACGACAGCGGGGAGACCCAGTACTTC.